The T cell receptor (beta chain) under discussion was sequenced for a study of blood T cells in healthy people across ages. The study recruited healthy Caucasian donors from Russia who were aged about 6 to 90. Worth noting for this clonotype: What it recognizes is unknown. The junction shows a germline mismatch at one end, possibly a read error.

This CDR3 region has 15 residues. CDR1 and CDR2 from the germline V gene are SSHAT and FNYEAQ (reference sequence). The authors ran a second PCR of about 7 to 12 cycles using a sample-barcoded 5' primer and a J-beta primer mix. Unique molecular identifiers of 12 random nucleotides labeled each cDNA. TCRdb reprocessed the 5' RACE reads with MiXCR, giving one entry per CDR3 protein. This table has fewer than 800,000 distinct CDR3 sequences, approximately 21% appearing once. Broader study findings: Age advanced and TCR beta diversity per million T cells fell, roughly linearly. Naive CD4+ cells and diversity were both higher in long-lived donors than in aged donors.

The V and J genes are TRBV7-7 and TRBJ2-5; D gene ambiguous. The TCR comes from a man aged 65 to 85 in good health. Sequencing was carried out using blood. The CDR3 sequence is CASSFEAGTSGTQYF. DNA for the CDR3: TGTGCTAGCAGCTTCGAGGCAGGCACCTCAGGGACCCAGTACTTC.